The 30 T cell receptor beta chains below all came from one sample that was sequenced in a study of blood T cells in healthy people across ages. With a J-beta primer mix and a sample-barcoded 5' primer, a second PCR ran about 6 to 11 cycles. TCRdb fed the 5' RACE reads into MiXCR, producing one record per CDR3 protein. The sample has 790,000 or so distinct CDR3 sequences, more than 50% seen once. Sequenced material: blood. These receptors were taken from a man in his forties in good health.

CDR3: CASSVLASFGGSETQYF. As DNA, the CDR3 is TGTGCCAGCAGCGTATTGGCCTCATTTGGCGGGTCAGAGACCCAGTACTTC. The chain links TRBV7-6 to TRBJ2-7; TRBD2 is a possible D gene (5 bases). Gene TRBJ2-5 matches the end of the DNA better, so the J call may be wrong. CDR3 length equals 17 residues. Germline V gene sequence: CDR1 SGHVS, CDR2 FNYEAQ.

V and J are TRBV13 and TRBJ2-3; TRBD1 aligns across 9 bases. Germline V gene sequence: CDR1 PRHDT, CDR2 FYEKMQ (reference sequence). There are 16 residues in the CDR3. Trimming at V came to 5 bases and at J to 3 bases, leaving 9 bases not matched to a gene. The chain's CDR3 is CASSKRTGVVTDTQYF. CDR3 DNA sequence: TGTGCCAGCAGCAAACGGACAGGGGTCGTGACAGATACGCAGTATTTT.

This clonotype was detected many times. This sequence joins TRBV28 and TRBJ2-7, with 7 bases aligning to TRBD1. This CDR3 is built from 15 residues. The V gene's germline CDR1 is MDHEN and CDR2 SYDVKM. After removal of 7 bases from V and 0 bases from J, the junction contained 9 bases not matched to a gene. The CDR3 DNA sequence: TGTGCCAGCACTCAGGGTGGGGACAGCTCCTACGAGCAGTACTTC. Translation: CASTQGGDSSYEQYF.

The chain uses TRBV7-2 and TRBJ2-5; 8 bases match TRBD2. The J call could be wrong; TRBJ2-7 is a better fit for the DNA end. This CDR3 has 17 residues. Germline CDR1 is SGHTA and CDR2 is FQGNSA. The CDR3 bases are TGTGCCAGCAGCTTAGCGTCAGGACTAGCAGAAACTTACGAGCAGTACTTC. Residues: CASSLASGLAETYEQYF.

This clonotype was seen only a few times. The genes are TRBV5-1 and TRBJ1-2, with 11 nucleotides matching TRBD1. CDR3 length: 15 amino acids. Trimming took 3 bases from V and 6 from J; bases not matched to a gene: 7. CDR1 is SGHRS, CDR2 YFSETQ, per germline. The DNA for the CDR3 is TGCGCCAGCAGCTGGGACAGGGGGTCGGAAGATGGCTACACCTTC. Translating gives CASSWDRGSEDGYTF.

The chain links TRBV5-1 to TRBJ2-1, with 7 bases identical to TRBD2. J lost 5 bases, V lost 0 bases, and 5 bases had no gene match. This CDR3 comprises 15 residues. Germline loops: CDR1 SGHRS, CDR2 YFSETQ. DNA for the CDR3: TGCGCCAGCAGCTTGGTCCTAGCGGTAGACAATGAGCAGTTCTTC. Residues: CASSLVLAVDNEQFF.

There are a few counts of this clonotype. The chain employs TRBV2 and TRBJ2-7, with TRBD1 matching over 9 bases. The V segment lost 7 bases and the J segment 3 bases; nucleotides outside the gene matches: 4. Germline assignment: CDR1 SNHLY and CDR2 FYNNEI. The CDR3 has 13 amino acids. As DNA, the CDR3 is TGTGCCAGCAAGACAGGGGGTAACTACGAGCAGTACTTC. It yields the protein CASKTGGNYEQYF.

This clonotype has a count of ten or more. The J gene is TRBJ2-3, the V gene TRBV6-4, with 9 positions matching TRBD1. Germline V lookup: CDR1 MRHNA, CDR2 SNTAGT. Unmatched junction bases numbered 9, after V lost 3 bases and J lost 5 bases. CDR3 length: 16 residues. The CDR3 loop is CASSDSATGGGDTQYF. The CDR3 DNA is TGTGCCAGCAGTGATTCGGCGACAGGGGGAGGAGATACGCAGTATTTT.

This chain uses TRBV7-9 with TRBJ2-3, with D unresolved. Per the germline V gene, CDR1 is SEHNR and CDR2 is FQNEAQ (reference sequence). This CDR3 is built from 14 residues. V gave up 3 bases and J gave up 6 bases, with 13 bases separating them. For the CDR3, the DNA is TGTGCCAGCAGCTTCGAGGTCGTGAGGGATACGCAGTATTTT. Its translation: CASSFEVVRDTQYF.

The rearrangement links TRBV6-5 to TRBJ2-4; 7 bases match TRBD1. Germline loops: CDR1 MNHEY, CDR2 SVGAGI. With 4 bases clipped from V and 4 bases from J, the junction kept 16 bases outside the gene matches. This CDR3 is 18 amino acids long. CDR3 bases: TGTGCCAGCAGTTCAGGGGGTTTTGATCCACGTTCAAAAAACATTCAGTACTTC. As protein: CASSSGGFDPRSKNIQYF.

The gene calls are TRBV6-2 or TRBV6-3 and TRBJ1-4; D not resolved. Germline V gene sequence: CDR1 MNHEY, CDR2 SVGEGT. The V and J ends lost 6 bases and 8 bases respectively, with 16 bases between them. The CDR3 totals 14 residues. The CDR3 sequence is CASSPSTTGEKLFF. The CDR3 region has the DNA TGTGCCAGCAGCCCCTCCACGACCGGCGAAAAACTGTTTTTT.

In its sample, this clonotype was seen once. A much larger clone differs by one base, so this may be a read error. J is TRBJ2-7 and V is TRBV3-1; no reliable D call. The CDR3 covers 13 residues. Germline V lookup: CDR1 LGHDT, CDR2 YNNKEL (reference sequence). CDR3 nucleotide sequence: TGTGCCAGCAGCCAAGTAACTACCACCGAGCGGTACTTC. Translation gives CASSQVTTTERYF.

The rearrangement uses TRBV5-1 and TRBJ2-3; 14 positions agree with TRBD2. V shed 3 bases and J 2 bases; nucleotides not matched to a gene: 5. The CDR3 length is 17 residues. Germline CDR1 and CDR2: SGHRS and YFSETQ. Here the CDR3 reads CASSSGLAGAPTDTQYF. The DNA of the CDR3 is TGCGCCAGCAGCTCGGGACTAGCGGGGGCCCCCACAGATACGCAGTATTTT.

This clonotype was detected a few times. The chain couples TRBV2 to TRBJ2-7; 8 bases fit TRBD2. Germline trimming cut 5 bases from V and 1 base from J; bases unmatched to any gene: 10. The CDR3 is 16 amino acids. CDR1 is SNHLY and CDR2 is FYNNEI in the germline V gene. The CDR3: CASSPIERERSYEQYF. The CDR3 nucleotides are TGTGCCAGCAGTCCTATAGAGCGGGAGCGGTCCTACGAGCAGTACTTC. The full variable domain, in which reference TRBV2 and TRBJ2-7 provide the parts outside the CDR3, is EPEVTQTPSHQVTQMGQEVILRCVPISNHLYFYWYRQILGQKVEFLVSFYNNEISEKSEIFDDQFSVERPDGSNFTLKIRSTKLEDSAMYFCASSPIERERSYEQYFGPGTRLTVT.

The genes are TRBV2 and TRBJ2-5; tentative D call: TRBD2 (6 bases). V was clipped by 8 bases and J by 6 bases, with 10 bases between them. Germline CDR1 and CDR2: SNHLY and FYNNEI. This CDR3 comprises 11 residues. The chain's CDR3 is CASSAGQTQYF. CDR3 DNA sequence: TGTGCCAGCTCGGCGGGGCAGACCCAGTACTTC.

This rearrangement joins TRBV20-1 to TRBJ2-5, with a weak D call TRBD2 (6 bases). CDR3 length equals 13 residues. From germline, CDR1 is DFQATT and CDR2 SNEGSKA (reference sequence). V was shortened by 6 bases and J by 4 bases, with 15 bases between the two germline ends. CDR3 nucleotide sequence: TGCAGTGCCGAGATAACCGGGGGAGAGACCCAGTACTTC. This codes for CSAEITGGETQYF.

This chain joins TRBV5-6 and TRBJ2-3; D ambiguous. Deletions cut 4 bases from V and 2 bases from J, with 8 bases between. The CDR3 is made up of 13 amino acids. Germline CDR1 SGHDT, CDR2 YYEEEE. The CDR3 spells CASSKRYTDTQYF. Written as DNA, the CDR3 is TGTGCCAGCAGCAAGCGCTACACAGATACGCAGTATTTT.

This clonotype was seen more than once but under ten times. The chain couples TRBV29-1 to TRBJ2-4; no clear D gene. The CDR3 runs to 14 residues. Trimming took 4 bases from V and 2 from J, leaving 12 bases between them. Germline lookup yields CDR1 SQVTM and CDR2 ANQGSEA. This CDR3 reads CSVGSFNPKNIQYF. The CDR3 DNA is TGCAGCGTTGGATCGTTTAATCCCAAAAACATTCAGTACTTC.

In its sample, this clonotype was seen a few times. The rearrangement joins TRBV12-3 or TRBV12-4 to TRBJ2-7; D is unresolved. CDR3 length: 12 amino acids. Trimming took 2 bases from V and 4 from J, leaving 6 bases between them. In nucleotides, the CDR3 is TGTGCCAGCAGTTTATTTATTTACGAGCAGTACTTC. Amino acids: CASSLFIYEQYF.

This rearrangement joins TRBV28 to TRBJ1-1, with no clear D. V gave up 2 bases and J gave up 8 bases, with 6 bases separating them. The CDR3 is 11 amino acids. The germline V gene encodes CDR1 MDHEN and CDR2 SYDVKM. CDR3 sequence reads: CASSLQREAFF. DNA of the CDR3: TGTGCCAGCAGTTTACAGAGGGAAGCTTTCTTT.

The DNA for the CDR3 is TGCGCCAGCAGGTCAGGCCGAGGGTACCAAGAGACCCAGTACTTC. Amino acids: CASRSGRGYQETQYF. The V gene is TRBV5-1, the J gene TRBJ2-5; tentative D call: TRBD2 (5 bases). From germline, CDR1 is SGHRS and CDR2 YFSETQ. The CDR3 consists of 15 residues. Trimming shortened V by 5 bases and J by 0 bases, and 14 bases separated the two germline ends.

This sequence joins TRBV24-1 and TRBJ2-2; D is possibly TRBD1 or TRBD2 (5 bases each). Germline CDR1 KGHDR, CDR2 SFDVKD. The CDR3 contains 15 residues. Trimming pared 5 bases from V and 5 bases from J, leaving 14 bases between. CDR3 sequence (DNA): TGTGCCACCAGTGCCGAGAGGGGCTTGACCGGGGAGCTGTTTTTT. Amino acids: CATSAERGLTGELFF.

The chain uses TRBV14 and TRBJ1-6, with D uncertain. Germline V CDR1 and CDR2: SGHDN, FVKESK. V was clipped by 4 bases and J by 7 bases, with 8 bases between them. The CDR3 totals 13 residues. This CDR3 is CASSRLVNSPLHF. In DNA form, the CDR3 reads TGTGCCAGCAGCCGTCTTGTGAATTCACCCCTCCACTTT. The full variable domain, completed using reference TRBV14 and TRBJ1-6, is EAGVTQFPSHSVIEKGQTVTLRCDPISGHDNLYWYRRVMGKEIKFLLHFVKESKQDESGMPNNRFLAERTGGTYSTLKVQPAELEDSGVYFCASSRLVNSPLHFGNGTRLTVT.

The chain uses TRBV4-1 and TRBJ1-1, with D possibly being TRBD1 (5 bases). Germline V CDR1 and CDR2: MGHRA, YSYEKL. Trimming removed 0 bases from V and 7 bases from J, with 9 bases in between. This CDR3 is built from 13 residues. CDR3 amino acids: CASSQDLDSEAFF. The CDR3 DNA reads as TGCGCCAGCAGCCAAGATCTCGACAGTGAAGCTTTCTTT.

The gene calls are TRBV10-3 and TRBJ2-5; 10 bases align to TRBD1. V lost 8 bases and J lost 3; bases outside the gene matches: 9. CDR3 length: 15 amino acids. In germline, CDR1 is ENHRY, CDR2 SYGVKD. CDR3 DNA sequence: TGTGCCATCTCACGGGACGGGACAGGGGAAGAGACCCAGTACTTC. Protein: CAISRDGTGEETQYF.

V and J are TRBV12-3 or TRBV12-4 and TRBJ1-1; tentatively, D is TRBD1 (5 bases). The V end lost 1 base, the J end lost 5 bases, and 14 bases lay between the germline ends. The length of the CDR3 is 15 residues. The DNA of the CDR3 is TGTGCCAGCAGTTTAGGGGACCCCCCTGGGACTGAAGCTTTCTTT. It yields the protein CASSLGDPPGTEAFF.

This chain connects TRBV29-1 to TRBJ1-1; D unresolved. Looked up from germline, CDR1 is SQVTM and CDR2 is ANQGSEA. V was pared by 7 bases and J by 4 bases, with 13 bases between. The CDR3 sequence is 12 residues long. The CDR3 region has the DNA TGCAGCGAGAGAGCGGGAGCCACTGAAGCTTTCTTT. Translated: CSERAGATEAFF.

The chain couples TRBV6-6 to TRBJ1-1, with TRBD1 as a possible D gene (5 bases). This CDR3 comprises 14 residues. CDR1 and CDR2 from the germline V gene are MNHNY and SVGAGI (reference sequence). The germline V and J ends were trimmed by 8 bases and 4 bases, with 17 bases remaining between them. The CDR3, as DNA: TGTGCCAGCCCAACGACAGACGACCTCACTGAAGCTTTCTTT. It encodes CASPTTDDLTEAFF.

This chain joins TRBV11-2 and TRBJ2-2; 7 positions agree with TRBD1. The CDR3 covers 13 residues. The V segment lost 5 bases and the J segment 5 bases; nucleotides outside the gene matches: 2. Germline lookup yields CDR1 SGHAT and CDR2 FQNNGV. DNA for the CDR3: TGTGCCAGCAGCGTACAGGGGACCGGGGAGCTGTTTTTT. It specifies CASSVQGTGELFF.

This clonotype showed up just once. The genes are TRBV29-1 and TRBJ2-3; D may be TRBD1 (6 bases). CDR3 size: 11 residues. V lost 7 bases and J 5 bases, leaving 10 bases between the germline ends. Germline-derived CDR1 and CDR2 are SQVTM and ANQGSEA. CDR3 in amino acids: CSGVGGDTQYF. The DNA for the CDR3 is TGCAGCGGCGTAGGGGGAGATACGCAGTATTTT.